Presented here are 19 T cell receptor beta chains from one specimen sequenced in a study of monozygotic twins with inflammatory bowel disease. Each CDR3 protein gets one entry in TCRdb, which reprocessed the 5' RACE reads and gives no DNA. The clone table shows over 150,000 distinct CDR3 sequences, with the ten largest holding roughly 2.3%. Sequencing was performed on blood. The source of these receptors is a human donor with ulcerative colitis or Crohn's disease, or a healthy co-twin of an affected twin (not recorded which).

The chain has TRBV20-1 and TRBJ2-7. From germline, CDR1 is DFQATT and CDR2 SNEGSKA (reference sequence). The CDR3 totals 13 residues. The CDR3 here is CSAPTESSYEQYF.

The rearrangement uses TRBV12-3 or TRBV12-4 and TRBJ2-7; absent DNA, TCRdb's TRBD2 call cannot be checked. The CDR3 has 14 residues. The CDR3 sequence is CASSLSRRDYEQYF.

The rearrangement uses TRBV20-1 and TRBJ2-7; as DNA is missing, the TRBD1 call by TCRdb cannot be tested. The CDR3 covers 14 residues. Germline CDR1 DFQATT, CDR2 SNEGSKA (reference sequence). Here the CDR3 reads CSAQQGSRGYEQYF.

J is TRBJ1-5 and V is TRBV7-6. Germline V gene data show CDR1 as SGHVS and CDR2 as FNYEAQ. The CDR3 extends over 16 amino acids. CDR3 sequence: CASSSGSGDSNQPQHF.

V and J are TRBV9 and TRBJ1-5; TCRdb lists TRBD1, though no DNA is available to test this call. The CDR3 covers 19 residues. Germline CDR1 is SGDLS and CDR2 is YYNGEE. CDR3 sequence reads: CASSVGTGETCHSNQPQHF.

This chain connects TRBV27 to TRBJ2-2. The CDR3 totals 12 residues. Per the germline V gene, CDR1 is MNHEY and CDR2 is SMNVEV (reference sequence). The CDR3 region is CASSSLTGELFF.

CDR3 protein: CASSLNQIGAPREKLFF. The V gene is TRBV7-8, the J gene TRBJ1-4. This CDR3 has 17 amino acids. Looked up from germline, CDR1 is SGHVS and CDR2 is FQNEAQ.

The chain links TRBV2 to TRBJ2-5; TCRdb returns TRBD2, unconfirmable since there is no DNA. Germline V gives CDR1 SNHLY, CDR2 FYNNEI. The CDR3 covers 13 residues. This CDR3 reads CASSLGQRETQYF. The full variable domain, its missing parts supplied by reference TRBV2 and TRBJ2-5, is EPEVTQTPSHQVTQMGQEVILRCVPISNHLYFYWYRQILGQKVEFLVSFYNNEISEKSEIFDDQFSVERPDGSNFTLKIRSTKLEDSAMYFCASSLGQRETQYFGPGTRLLVL.

V and J are TRBV7-2 and TRBJ2-3; checking the TCRdb D call of TRBD1 is not possible without DNA. Germline CDR1 is SGHTA and CDR2 is FQGNSA. The CDR3 contains 16 residues. The CDR3 sequence: CASSPQRRAITDTQYF.

The chain couples TRBV15 to TRBJ2-2; the TCRdb call, TRBD1, lacks DNA for checking. The CDR3 length is 17 residues. Germline lookup yields CDR1 LNHNV and CDR2 YYDKDF (reference sequence). The CDR3: CATSTLGTGTNTGELFF.

This chain joins TRBV5-6 and TRBJ2-5; TCRdb selects TRBD2, and the lack of DNA leaves this call unchecked. CDR3 size: 15 residues. Germline V gene data show CDR1 as SGHDT and CDR2 as YYEEEE. The CDR3 loop is CASSIPGLTQETQYF.

The CDR3 region is CASSGDSGGTQYF. The genes are TRBV2 and TRBJ2-5; the D call of TRBD1 rests on TCRdb alone, since no DNA is present to check it. CDR1 and CDR2 (germline): SNHLY, FYNNEI. The CDR3 loop spans 13 amino acids.

The CDR3 is CASSLVPDTQETQYF. V gene TRBV5-1 combines with J gene TRBJ2-5; lacking DNA, the TRBD1 call made by TCRdb goes unchecked. In germline, CDR1 is SGHRS, CDR2 YFSETQ. The CDR3 is 15 residues long.

The chain has TRBV20-1 and TRBJ2-1; the TRBD1 assignment by TCRdb is unverifiable without DNA. Germline V lookup: CDR1 DFQATT, CDR2 SNEGSKA (reference sequence). The CDR3 runs 14 residues. The CDR3 protein is CSDEGGGSYNEQFF.

The chain employs TRBV27 and TRBJ2-3; there is no DNA to check the TCRdb D call of TRBD1. The CDR3 runs to 15 residues. In germline, CDR1 is MNHEY, CDR2 SMNVEV (reference sequence). The CDR3 sequence: CASSFLQGGPDTQYF.

The chain is built from TRBV6-2 or TRBV6-3 and TRBJ1-2; the D call of TRBD1 rests on TCRdb alone, since no DNA is present to check it. Germline V CDR1 and CDR2: MNHEY, SVGEGT. This CDR3 has 16 amino acids. This CDR3 is CASSYPPGTGGYGYTF.

The chain uses TRBV27 and TRBJ2-5; TCRdb's D call, TRBD2, is unchecked because there is no DNA. The CDR3 extends over 18 amino acids. Germline V gene sequence: CDR1 MNHEY, CDR2 SMNVEV (reference sequence). The CDR3: CASSLGAVGGLVGETQYF.

The chain employs TRBV20-1 and TRBJ2-1; the D gene TCRdb calls, TRBD1, cannot be checked with no DNA. Germline V CDR1 and CDR2: DFQATT, SNEGSKA (reference sequence). The CDR3 has 17 residues. The CDR3 loop reads CSVITGEGVRFSNEQFF.

This chain links TRBV7-9 with TRBJ1-1; absent DNA, TCRdb's TRBD1 call cannot be checked. This CDR3 comprises 14 residues. Germline lookup yields CDR1 SEHNR and CDR2 FQNEAQ (reference sequence). CDR3 region: CASSRGLAPTEAFF. Using reference TRBV7-9 and TRBJ1-1 for the parts outside the CDR3, the full variable domain is DTGVSQNPRHKITKRGQNVTFRCDPISEHNRLYWYRQTLGQGPEFLTYFQNEAQLEKSRLLSDRFSAERPKGSFSTLEIQRTEQGDSAMYLCASSRGLAPTEAFFGQGTRLTVV.